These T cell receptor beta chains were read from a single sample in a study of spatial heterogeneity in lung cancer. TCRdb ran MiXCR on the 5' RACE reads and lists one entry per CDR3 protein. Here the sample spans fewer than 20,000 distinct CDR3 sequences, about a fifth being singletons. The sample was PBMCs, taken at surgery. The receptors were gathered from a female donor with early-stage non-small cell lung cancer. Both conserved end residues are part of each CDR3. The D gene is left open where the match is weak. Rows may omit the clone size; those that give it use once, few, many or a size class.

cdr3_nt: TGTGCCAGCAGTTTCCTTAGCGGGAGCTCCTACAATGAGCAGTTCTTC; cdr3_aa: CASSFLSGSSYNEQFF; j_call: TRBJ2-1; d_call: TRBD2; clone_size: many; v_call: TRBV2
cdr3_nt: TGTGCCAGCGCGCTGCTTACAGGGCCCGCTGTCAATGAGCAGTTCTTC; cdr3_aa: CASALLTGPAVNEQFF; j_call: TRBJ2-1; d_call: NA; clone_size: many; v_call: TRBV6-5
cdr3_nt: TGCGCCAGCAGCCAAGATCTTTGGACAAAGAACACTGAAGCTTTCTTT; cdr3_aa: CASSQDLWTKNTEAFF; j_call: TRBJ1-1; d_call: NA; clone_size: NA; v_call: TRBV4-3
cdr3_nt: TGTGCCAGCAGCACGGGGCTAGCGGAGGCGTGGAACAATGAGCAGTTCTTC; cdr3_aa: CASSTGLAEAWNNEQFF; j_call: TRBJ2-1; d_call: NA; clone_size: many; v_call: TRBV21-1
cdr3_nt: TGTGCCAGCAGCCAAGGTCCCCGCAATGAGCAGTTCTTC; cdr3_aa: CASSQGPRNEQFF; j_call: TRBJ2-1; d_call: NA; clone_size: many; v_call: TRBV4-2
cdr3_nt: TGTGCCAGCAGTCGGCCTAGCGGGAGGGCCAAAAACATTCAGTACTTC; cdr3_aa: CASSRPSGRAKNIQYF; j_call: TRBJ2-4; d_call: TRBD2; clone_size: many; v_call: TRBV6-2/TRBV6-3
cdr3_nt: TGCGCCAGCAGCTTGGCTCCTCCCGGCACCGGGGAGCTGTTTTTT; cdr3_aa: CASSLAPPGTGELFF; j_call: TRBJ2-2; d_call: NA; clone_size: many; v_call: TRBV5-1
cdr3_nt: TGTGCCAGCAGTTTTATTTGGGGGAGCGGGTACGAGCAGTACTTC; cdr3_aa: CASSFIWGSGYEQYF; j_call: TRBJ2-7; d_call: NA; clone_size: NA; v_call: TRBV27
cdr3_nt: TGTGCCAGCAGCTTAGCGCGGACAGATACGCAGTATTTT; cdr3_aa: CASSLARTDTQYF; j_call: TRBJ2-3; d_call: NA; clone_size: NA; v_call: TRBV7-6
cdr3_nt: TGCAGCGGTAACAGGGGGGCGAACTCAGAGCAGTTCTTC; cdr3_aa: CSGNRGANSEQFF; j_call: TRBJ2-1; d_call: TRBD1; clone_size: many; v_call: TRBV29-1
cdr3_nt: TGTGCCAGCAGCTTCCATAGAACCACCTACGAGCAGTACTTC; cdr3_aa: CASSFHRTTYEQYF; j_call: TRBJ2-7; d_call: NA; clone_size: many; v_call: TRBV5-5
cdr3_nt: TGTGCCAGCAAGATCAGGGTCTCTCAAACCACAGATACGCAGTATTTT; cdr3_aa: CASKIRVSQTTDTQYF; j_call: TRBJ2-3; d_call: NA; clone_size: medium-sized; v_call: TRBV12-3/TRBV12-4
cdr3_nt: TGTGCCTTGAGGAGGTCCGGGACACCCGCCACCGGGGAGCTGTTTTTT; cdr3_aa: CALRRSGTPATGELFF; j_call: TRBJ2-2; d_call: NA; clone_size: many; v_call: TRBV30
cdr3_nt: TGTGCCAGCAGCCTCATTGAGCGGGGGGGGACCCAGTACTTC; cdr3_aa: CASSLIERGGTQYF; j_call: TRBJ2-5; d_call: TRBD2; clone_size: many; v_call: TRBV7-2
cdr3_nt: TGTGCCAGCAGCTCCCGCGGGACCAATGGCTACACCTTC; cdr3_aa: CASSSRGTNGYTF; j_call: TRBJ1-2; d_call: NA; clone_size: many; v_call: TRBV7-9
cdr3_nt: TGTGCCAGCAGTTTATTTGGTATCAACACTGAAGCTTTCTTT; cdr3_aa: CASSLFGINTEAFF; j_call: TRBJ1-1; d_call: NA; clone_size: once; v_call: TRBV27
cdr3_nt: TGCAGTACGGCCACGAACACTGAAGCTTTCTTT; cdr3_aa: CSTATNTEAFF; j_call: TRBJ1-1; d_call: NA; clone_size: many; v_call: TRBV20-1
cdr3_nt: NA; cdr3_aa: CASRLAPRVGQGSTDTQYF; j_call: TRBJ2-3; d_call: NA; clone_size: many; v_call: TRBV12-2
cdr3_nt: TGTGCCAGCAGACTGCCCTTAGCGGGGAGCTACAATGAGCAGTTCTTC; cdr3_aa: CASRLPLAGSYNEQFF; j_call: TRBJ2-1; d_call: TRBD2; clone_size: many; v_call: TRBV11-2
cdr3_nt: TGCGCCAGCAGCACGTGGACAGGCTCCTACGAGCAGTACTTC; cdr3_aa: CASSTWTGSYEQYF; j_call: TRBJ2-7; d_call: TRBD1; clone_size: many; v_call: TRBV5-1
cdr3_nt: TGTGCCAGCAGTTTAGAATGGCAGAACATTCAGTACTTC; cdr3_aa: CASSLEWQNIQYF; j_call: TRBJ2-4; d_call: NA; clone_size: many; v_call: TRBV28
cdr3_nt: TGTGCCAGCAGTCCGCCCCCGAGGGGGACCCAGTACTTC; cdr3_aa: CASSPPPRGTQYF; j_call: TRBJ2-5; d_call: NA; clone_size: many; v_call: TRBV2
cdr3_nt: TGTGCCATCAGTGATAGCGGGTCCTACGAGCAGTACTTC; cdr3_aa: CAISDSGSYEQYF; j_call: TRBJ2-7; d_call: TRBD2; clone_size: medium-sized; v_call: TRBV10-3
cdr3_nt: TGCGCCAGCAGCTTACCTAGCGGGAGGGCCGCGCTAGTCCCCTCGGTCTTC; cdr3_aa: CASSLPSGRAALVPSVF; j_call: TRBJ2-1; d_call: TRBD2; clone_size: many; v_call: TRBV5-1
cdr3_nt: TGTGCCAGCAGCTTAGGGGGACAGGGAAAACCCCTCCACTTT; cdr3_aa: CASSLGGQGKPLHF; j_call: TRBJ1-6; d_call: TRBD1; clone_size: few; v_call: TRBV7-2
cdr3_nt: TGCAGTGCTAGAGGCTTAGCGGGGAAAAACAATGAGCAGTTCTTC; cdr3_aa: CSARGLAGKNNEQFF; j_call: TRBJ2-1; d_call: TRBD2; clone_size: few; v_call: TRBV20-1
cdr3_nt: TGCAGTGCACCTGAACAGGGAGGGATGAACACTGAAGCTTTCTTT; cdr3_aa: CSAPEQGGMNTEAFF; j_call: TRBJ1-1; d_call: NA; clone_size: NA; v_call: TRBV20-1
cdr3_nt: TGTGCCAGCAGCCCAGGCCGGGGGTGGGGATCGAACACTGAAGCTTTCTTT; cdr3_aa: CASSPGRGWGSNTEAFF; j_call: TRBJ1-1; d_call: NA; clone_size: many; v_call: TRBV7-8
cdr3_nt: TGTGCCAGCAGCTCACCACTGGGAGGCGACGAGCAGTACTTC; cdr3_aa: CASSSPLGGDEQYF; j_call: TRBJ2-7; d_call: NA; clone_size: NA; v_call: TRBV7-2
cdr3_nt: TGTGCCAGCAACCAAAGGCCTGGGGAGCAGTTCTTC; cdr3_aa: CASNQRPGEQFF; j_call: TRBJ2-1; d_call: NA; clone_size: many; v_call: TRBV11-2
cdr3_nt: TGTGCCAGCGGACAATCCACAGATACGCAGTATTTT; cdr3_aa: CASGQSTDTQYF; j_call: TRBJ2-3; d_call: NA; clone_size: medium-sized; v_call: TRBV7-3
cdr3_nt: TGTGCCAGCAGTTACAGGGACAGATCCTACGAGCAGTACTTC; cdr3_aa: CASSYRDRSYEQYF; j_call: TRBJ2-7; d_call: TRBD1; clone_size: NA; v_call: TRBV6-2/TRBV6-3
cdr3_nt: TGTGCCAGCAGCCCTTGGACTAGCGGACGATGGAGTGGGGCCAACGTCCTGACTTTC; cdr3_aa: CASSPWTSGRWSGANVLTF; j_call: TRBJ2-6; d_call: TRBD2; clone_size: medium-sized; v_call: TRBV3-1
cdr3_nt: TGTGCCAGCAGTGAAGGGTCCGGACAGGGTTTACGGCGTTGGACTAGCGGGTTGTCCTACGAGCAGTACTTC; cdr3_aa: CASSEGSGQGLRRWTSGLSYEQYF; j_call: TRBJ2-7; d_call: TRBD2; clone_size: many; v_call: TRBV25-1
cdr3_nt: TGCAGTGCTAGAGGGGACAGGGACCCCGCTTACGAGCAGTACTTC; cdr3_aa: CSARGDRDPAYEQYF; j_call: TRBJ2-7; d_call: TRBD1; clone_size: few; v_call: TRBV20-1
cdr3_nt: TGCGCCAGCAGCCAGACAGGGAGGGGACACACTGAAGCTTTCTTT; cdr3_aa: CASSQTGRGHTEAFF; j_call: TRBJ1-1; d_call: TRBD1; clone_size: medium-sized; v_call: TRBV4-3
cdr3_nt: TGTGCCTGGAGGAAGACAGCGAACACTGAAGCTTTCTTT; cdr3_aa: CAWRKTANTEAFF; j_call: TRBJ1-1; d_call: NA; clone_size: many; v_call: TRBV30
cdr3_nt: TGTGCCAGCAGGTCCGTGACCCAGTACTTC; cdr3_aa: CASRSVTQYF; j_call: TRBJ2-5; d_call: NA; clone_size: NA; v_call: TRBV28
cdr3_nt: TGTGCCAGCAGCGTACCTGATCAGCCCCAGCATTTT; cdr3_aa: CASSVPDQPQHF; j_call: TRBJ1-5; d_call: NA; clone_size: medium-sized; v_call: TRBV28
cdr3_nt: TGTGCCAGCAGCCGGGGGGGGCATCAGCCCCAGCATTTT; cdr3_aa: CASSRGGHQPQHF; j_call: TRBJ1-5; d_call: NA; clone_size: many; v_call: TRBV11-2
cdr3_nt: TGTGCCAGCAGCTTGCTTGAGGCAGATACGCAGTATTTT; cdr3_aa: CASSLLEADTQYF; j_call: TRBJ2-3; d_call: NA; clone_size: NA; v_call: TRBV5-4
cdr3_nt: TGCGCCAGCAGCTTGGCTGGCAATGAGCAGTTCTTC; cdr3_aa: CASSLAGNEQFF; j_call: TRBJ2-1; d_call: NA; clone_size: many; v_call: TRBV5-1
cdr3_nt: TGTGCCAGCAGCCAGAATAGCGGGAGTAGCTACAATGAGCAGTTCTTC; cdr3_aa: CASSQNSGSSYNEQFF; j_call: TRBJ2-1; d_call: TRBD2; clone_size: many; v_call: TRBV14
cdr3_nt: TGCGCACTAGGGATTAACTATGGCTACACCTTC; cdr3_aa: CALGINYGYTF; j_call: TRBJ1-2; d_call: NA; clone_size: few; v_call: TRBV29-1
cdr3_nt: TGTGCCAGCAGCTTAGGTTCTAGCTTGGCAGATACGCAGTATTTT; cdr3_aa: CASSLGSSLADTQYF; j_call: TRBJ2-3; d_call: NA; clone_size: NA; v_call: TRBV11-3
cdr3_nt: TGTGCCAGCAGCCCCCAAACAGGGGAATACGAGCAGTACTTC; cdr3_aa: CASSPQTGEYEQYF; j_call: TRBJ2-7; d_call: TRBD1; clone_size: NA; v_call: TRBV7-2
cdr3_nt: TGTGCCAGCAGTTCCGCCCTTACGGCTAGCTACGAGCAGTACTTC; cdr3_aa: CASSSALTASYEQYF; j_call: TRBJ2-7; d_call: NA; clone_size: many; v_call: TRBV27
cdr3_nt: TGCAGCGCCAGAGGGGGGAACTATGGCTACACCTTC; cdr3_aa: CSARGGNYGYTF; j_call: TRBJ1-2; d_call: NA; clone_size: many; v_call: TRBV29-1
cdr3_nt: TGTGCCAGCACCTACCCGCGGTTCTTC; cdr3_aa: CASTYPRFF; j_call: TRBJ2-1; d_call: NA; clone_size: NA; v_call: TRBV3-1
cdr3_nt: TGTGCCAGTAGTATGAGCAGCCCCTCTGGGGCCAACGTCCTGACTTTC; cdr3_aa: CASSMSSPSGANVLTF; j_call: TRBJ2-6; d_call: NA; clone_size: medium-sized; v_call: TRBV19
cdr3_nt: TGCGCCAGCAGCTTAAAAGGAGATACGCAGTATTTT; cdr3_aa: CASSLKGDTQYF; j_call: TRBJ2-3; d_call: NA; clone_size: NA; v_call: TRBV7-2
cdr3_nt: TGTGCCAGCAGCTTAGGATCGGTCCCGGATACGCAGTATTTT; cdr3_aa: CASSLGSVPDTQYF; j_call: TRBJ2-3; d_call: NA; clone_size: NA; v_call: TRBV11-2